Listed below are T cell receptor beta chains from one sample, sequenced in a study of CD8 T cells in Susac syndrome. TCRdb reanalysed the immunoSEQ multiplex PCR reads using MiXCR and keeps one entry per CDR3 protein. The sample contains approximately 100,000 distinct CDR3 sequences, around 93% of which appear only once. Sequencing used CD8+ T cells from PBMCs. The receptors shown here come from a human donor in good health. Each CDR3 is given with its conserved first and last residue. The D gene is left open where the match is weak. Clone size is not always given. Where it is, it says once, few, many or a class for expanded clones.

D gene: TRBD2
J gene: TRBJ2-2
clone size: NA
V gene: TRBV7-9
CDR3 DNA: TGTGCCAGCAGCTCCCTTAGCGGGAGCGGGGTTGGCGGGGAGCTGTTTTTT
CDR3 protein: CASSSLSGSGVGGELFF

D gene: TRBD2
J gene: TRBJ2-1
clone size: NA
V gene: TRBV6-2/TRBV6-3
CDR3 DNA: TGTGCCAGCAGACCAACCCCTGCTAGCGGGAGTCACAATGAGCAGTTCTTC
CDR3 protein: CASRPTPASGSHNEQFF

D gene: NA
J gene: TRBJ2-7
clone size: NA
V gene: TRBV18
CDR3 DNA: TGTGCCAGCTCAGCACAGACAGGCTCCTACGAGCAGTACTTC
CDR3 protein: CASSAQTGSYEQYF

D gene: NA
J gene: TRBJ1-2
clone size: NA
V gene: TRBV6-6
CDR3 DNA: TGTGCCAGCAGAACGGAGGCAGGGGAGGGTGGCTACACCTTC
CDR3 protein: CASRTEAGEGGYTF

D gene: NA
J gene: TRBJ1-2
clone size: NA
V gene: TRBV6-5
CDR3 DNA: TGTGCCAGCACGGACAGCGCTAACTATGGCTACACCTTC
CDR3 protein: CASTDSANYGYTF

D gene: NA
J gene: TRBJ2-1
clone size: NA
V gene: TRBV7-9
CDR3 DNA: TGTGCCAGCAGCTTACTGGAGGTCGGTGAGCAGTTCTTC
CDR3 protein: CASSLLEVGEQFF

D gene: TRBD2
J gene: TRBJ2-2
clone size: NA
V gene: TRBV6-1
CDR3 DNA: TGTGCCATGCGACTAGCGGGAGGTACCGGGGAGCTGTTTTTT
CDR3 protein: CAMRLAGGTGELFF

D gene: NA
J gene: TRBJ1-2
clone size: NA
V gene: TRBV7-2
CDR3 DNA: TGTGCCAGCAGCTTAGGAGGTACTTATGGCTACACCTTC
CDR3 protein: CASSLGGTYGYTF

D gene: NA
J gene: TRBJ2-5
clone size: once
V gene: TRBV7-9
CDR3 DNA: TGTGCCAGCAGCTTAGAGGATGGACAGAGCCAAGAGACCCAGTACTTC
CDR3 protein: CASSLEDGQSQETQYF

D gene: NA
J gene: TRBJ2-5
clone size: NA
V gene: TRBV5-4
CDR3 DNA: TGTGCCACTTCCCCGACCGGGACTTCACAAGAGACCCAGTACTTC
CDR3 protein: CATSPTGTSQETQYF

D gene: NA
J gene: TRBJ2-3
clone size: NA
V gene: TRBV24-1
CDR3 DNA: TGTGCCACCAGTGATCCCGGCCCGATGAATACGCAGTATTTT
CDR3 protein: CATSDPGPMNTQYF

D gene: TRBD1
J gene: TRBJ2-3
clone size: NA
V gene: TRBV7-9
CDR3 DNA: TGTGCCAGCAGCATCCCCACCGGGACAGGGGCCGGAGATACGCAGTATTTT
CDR3 protein: CASSIPTGTGAGDTQYF

D gene: NA
J gene: TRBJ1-1
clone size: NA
V gene: TRBV20-1
CDR3 DNA: TGCAGTGCCGGACGGGGACGTACTGAAGCTTTCTTT
CDR3 protein: CSAGRGRTEAFF

D gene: NA
J gene: TRBJ2-2
clone size: NA
V gene: TRBV5-1
CDR3 DNA: TGCGCCAGCAGCGAGCGGAACACCGGGGAGCTGTTTTTT
CDR3 protein: CASSERNTGELFF

D gene: TRBD2
J gene: TRBJ2-2
clone size: NA
V gene: TRBV20-1
CDR3 DNA: TGCAGTGCTAGACTAGCGGGGACGAACACCGGGGAGCTGTTTTTT
CDR3 protein: CSARLAGTNTGELFF